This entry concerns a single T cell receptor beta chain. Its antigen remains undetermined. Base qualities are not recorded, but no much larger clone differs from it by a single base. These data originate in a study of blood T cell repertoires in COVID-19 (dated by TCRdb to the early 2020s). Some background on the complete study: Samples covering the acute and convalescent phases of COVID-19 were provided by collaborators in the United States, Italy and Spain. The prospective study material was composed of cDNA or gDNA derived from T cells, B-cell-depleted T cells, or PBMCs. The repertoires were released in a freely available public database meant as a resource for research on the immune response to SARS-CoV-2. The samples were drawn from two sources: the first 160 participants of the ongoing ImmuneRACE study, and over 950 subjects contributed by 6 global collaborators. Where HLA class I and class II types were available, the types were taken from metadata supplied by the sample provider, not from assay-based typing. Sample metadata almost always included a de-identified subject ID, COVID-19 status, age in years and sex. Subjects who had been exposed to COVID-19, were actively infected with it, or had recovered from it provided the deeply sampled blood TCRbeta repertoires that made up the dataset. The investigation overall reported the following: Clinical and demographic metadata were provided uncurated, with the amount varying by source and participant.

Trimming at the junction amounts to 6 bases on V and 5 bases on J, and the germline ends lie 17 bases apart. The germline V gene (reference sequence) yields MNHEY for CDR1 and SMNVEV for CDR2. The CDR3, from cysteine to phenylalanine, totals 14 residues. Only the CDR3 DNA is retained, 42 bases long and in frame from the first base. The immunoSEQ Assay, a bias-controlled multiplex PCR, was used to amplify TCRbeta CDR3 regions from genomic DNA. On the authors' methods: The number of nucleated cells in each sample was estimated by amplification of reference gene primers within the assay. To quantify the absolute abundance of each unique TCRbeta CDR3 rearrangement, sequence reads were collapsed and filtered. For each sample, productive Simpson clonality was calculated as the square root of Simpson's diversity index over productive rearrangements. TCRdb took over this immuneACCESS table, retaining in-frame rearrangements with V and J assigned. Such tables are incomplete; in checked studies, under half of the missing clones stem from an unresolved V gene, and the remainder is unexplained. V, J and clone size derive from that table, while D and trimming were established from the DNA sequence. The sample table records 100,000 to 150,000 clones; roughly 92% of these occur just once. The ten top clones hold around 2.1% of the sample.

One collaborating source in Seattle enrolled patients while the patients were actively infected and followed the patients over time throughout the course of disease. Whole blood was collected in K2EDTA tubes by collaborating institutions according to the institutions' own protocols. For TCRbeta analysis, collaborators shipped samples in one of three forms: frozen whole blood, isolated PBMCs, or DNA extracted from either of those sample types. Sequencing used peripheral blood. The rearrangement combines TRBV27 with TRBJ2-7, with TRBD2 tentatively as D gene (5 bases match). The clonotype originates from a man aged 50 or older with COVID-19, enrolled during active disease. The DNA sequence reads TGTGCCAGCAGCGGGGAGTTACCTTTCGACGAGCAGTACTTC. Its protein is CASSGELPFDEQYF.